One sample yielded the 32 T cell receptor beta chains listed below, sequenced in a study of post-analysis software for immune sequencing data. General study results and limits: Compared with controls, patients had more of about 5 TRBV segments, including TRBV5-6, TRBV5-1 and TRBV20-1.

Unique-molecular-identifier-tagged TCR beta cDNA libraries were used. TCRdb re-called the PCR reads with MiXCR, one entry per CDR3 protein. The data show roughly 570,000 distinct CDR3 sequences, around 34% seen once. These receptors lack a known antigen. Sequencing was carried out using blood. These receptors were collected from a girl younger than 18 with multiple sclerosis.

The chain joins TRBV7-2 to TRBJ2-7; 9 bases fit TRBD1. J lost 3 bases, V lost 1 base, and 4 bases had no gene match. CDR1 is SGHTA and CDR2 is FQGNSA in the germline V gene. This CDR3 has 15 residues. CDR3 DNA sequence: TGTGCCAGCAGCTTAGAGGGGACAGGGAACTACGAGCAGTACTTC. Translating it yields CASSLEGTGNYEQYF.

This sequence joins TRBV11-1 and TRBJ1-1, with D tentatively TRBD1 (6 bases). V lost 8 bases, J lost 5 bases, and 39 bases lay in between. The CDR3 runs 21 residues. Per the germline V gene, CDR1 is SGHAT and CDR2 is FQDESV (reference sequence). This CDR3 is CASGQPAPVLRTPGARTEAFF. Written as DNA, the CDR3 is TGTGCCAGCGGCCAACCGGCACCAGTCCTTAGGACCCCGGGGGCCCGGACTGAAGCTTTCTTT.

This clonotype occurred a few times. The chain employs TRBV7-2 and TRBJ2-7; the match to TRBD1 covers 7 bases. The J segment lost 5 bases and the V segment lost 4 bases, leaving 8 bases of the junction unmatched. This CDR3 comprises 14 residues. Germline CDR1 is SGHTA and CDR2 is FQGNSA. CDR3 sequence: CASSYATGPHEQYF. For the CDR3, the DNA is TGTGCCAGCAGCTACGCGACAGGGCCCCACGAGCAGTACTTC.

Notes on this clonotype: A much larger clone differs by one base, so this may be a read error. The chain has TRBV7-2 and TRBJ2-1; D perhaps matches TRBD2 (5 bases). With 5 bases removed from V and 10 bases from J, the gap between germline ends came to 18 bases. The CDR3 has 14 amino acids. The V gene's germline CDR1 is SGHTA and CDR2 FQGNSA. The CDR3: CASSKRESSYEQFF. The CDR3 nucleotides read TGTGCCAGCAGCAAGAGGGAAAGCTCCTACGAGCAGTTCTTC.

The rearrangement uses TRBV2 and TRBJ1-5; 10 nucleotides agree with TRBD1. The V segment lost 3 bases and the J segment 7 bases; nucleotides outside the gene matches: 6. The CDR3 sequence is 15 residues long. Germline CDR1 is SNHLY and CDR2 is FYNNEI. CDR3 DNA: TGTGCCAGCAGTGACGACAGGGGGCTAGGGCAGCCCCAGCATTTT. This sequence encodes CASSDDRGLGQPQHF.

The J gene is TRBJ2-4, the V gene TRBV12-3 or TRBV12-4; the match to TRBD1 covers 9 bases. CDR3 length: 14 residues. With V trimmed by 6 bases and J by 15 bases, 15 bases remained unmatched. CDR3: CASSPIGTGKKPYF. For the CDR3, the DNA is TGTGCCAGCAGCCCTATTGGGACAGGGAAAAAACCGTACTTC.

This chain connects TRBV7-9 to TRBJ2-1; 9 nucleotides line up with TRBD1. The trim removed 4 bases at V and 5 bases at J, leaving 12 bases unmatched. The CDR3 length is 17 residues. Germline CDR1 is SEHNR and CDR2 is FQNEAQ (reference sequence). The CDR3 sequence: CASSSNRGPKPHNEQFF. The CDR3 bases are TGTGCCAGCAGCTCAAACAGGGGGCCAAAACCCCACAATGAGCAGTTCTTC.

Ten or more counts support this clonotype. This rearrangement joins TRBV5-1 to TRBJ2-1, with 8 bases that match TRBD2. V trimming: 4 bases; J trimming: 9 bases; junction bases outside the gene matches: 9. Germline CDR1 reads SGHRS; CDR2 reads YFSETQ. This CDR3 is built from 14 residues. The CDR3 reads CASSPGTSTPEQFF. The CDR3 bases are TGCGCCAGCAGCCCCGGGACTAGTACTCCTGAGCAGTTCTTC.

The chain employs TRBV9 and TRBJ1-2, with 7 bases aligning to TRBD1. From germline, CDR1 is SGDLS and CDR2 YYNGEE. The junction had 12 bases not matched to a gene; V was cut back by 3 bases and J by 1 base. This CDR3 has 17 amino acids. The CDR3 protein is CASSARRGDSHNYGYTF. CDR3 sequence (DNA): TGTGCCAGCAGCGCCCGAAGAGGGGACAGTCATAACTATGGCTACACCTTC.

J is TRBJ1-2 and V is TRBV29-1; 8 bases agree with TRBD1. Germline V gene lookup returns CDR1 SQVTM and CDR2 ANQGSEA. The CDR3 totals 12 residues. After removal of 4 bases from V and 8 bases from J, the junction contained 6 bases not matched to a gene. Here the CDR3 reads CSVVTGAKGYTF. CDR3 DNA sequence: TGCAGCGTTGTGACAGGGGCGAAGGGCTACACCTTC. The whole variable domain, filled in from reference TRBV29-1 and TRBJ1-2, reads SAVISQKPSRDICQRGTSLTIQCQVDSQVTMMFWYRQQPGQSLTLIATANQGSEATYESGFVIDKFPISRPNLTFSTLTVSNMSPEDSSIYLCSVVTGAKGYTFGSGTRLTVV.

This clonotype was picked up many times. The rearrangement joins TRBV20-1 to TRBJ2-3, with 7 bases that match TRBD2. Germline trimming cut 3 bases from V and 4 bases from J; bases unmatched to any gene: 10. Germline CDR1 DFQATT, CDR2 SNEGSKA (reference sequence). The CDR3 is 15 amino acids. The CDR3, as DNA: TGCAGTGCTAGGGTAAACGGACTAGTGTCAGATACGCAGTATTTT. Its protein is CSARVNGLVSDTQYF.

This chain connects TRBV12-3 or TRBV12-4 to TRBJ1-5; tentative D call: TRBD1 (6 bases). The last part of the DNA fits TRBJ2-3 better; the J call may be wrong. This CDR3 is 14 amino acids long. The CDR3 here is CASSPSNRAQPQYF. The DNA of the CDR3 is TGTGCCAGCAGTCCTTCAAACAGGGCTCAGCCCCAGTATTTT.

V is TRBV10-3 and J is TRBJ1-1; 8 positions match TRBD1. From germline, CDR1 is ENHRY and CDR2 SYGVKD. J gave up 4 bases and V 5 bases, and 12 bases lay outside the gene matches. This CDR3 is built from 16 residues. CDR3 amino acids: CAISLFGQGKATEAFF. The CDR3 DNA reads TGTGCCATCAGTCTCTTCGGACAGGGTAAAGCCACTGAAGCTTTCTTT.

The count of this clonotype is one. One end of the junction is discordant with germline, which a read error may explain. The V and J genes are TRBV3-1 and TRBJ2-4; D gene uncertain. The germline V gene has CDR1 LGHDT and CDR2 YNNKEL (reference sequence). The CDR3 covers 14 residues. The chain's CDR3 is CPSSQGRTKNIQYF. The DNA of the CDR3 is TGTCCCAGCAGCCAAGGGCGTACCAAAAACATTCAGTACTTC.

The genes are TRBV18 and TRBJ2-5; D gene ambiguous. The CDR3 covers 13 residues. Looked up from germline, CDR1 is KGHSH and CDR2 is LQKENI. The V and J ends lost 3 bases and 3 bases respectively, with 8 bases between them. CDR3 loop: CASSPGLEETQYF. As DNA, the CDR3 is TGTGCCAGCTCACCTGGCCTTGAAGAGACCCAGTACTTC.

In this sample, this clonotype turned up a few times. The CDR3 DNA reads as TGTGCCAGCATGGAGTGGGGGCTTAATGAAAAACTGTTTTTT. It translates to CASMEWGLNEKLFF. V is TRBV12-3 or TRBV12-4 and J is TRBJ1-4, with D perhaps TRBD1 (6 bases). CDR3 size: 14 residues. V lost 7 bases and J lost 4, with 13 bases in between.

The table lists this clonotype with many counts. The V call is TRBV7-8, the J call TRBJ2-3; unclear D gene. V dropped 2 bases and J dropped 0 bases, with 9 bases sitting between them. This CDR3 comprises 15 residues. Germline V gives CDR1 SGHVS, CDR2 FQNEAQ. The CDR3 DNA is TGTGCCAGCAGCTTAACAGCCAGTAGCACAGATACGCAGTATTTT. As protein: CASSLTASSTDTQYF. The full variable domain, in which reference TRBV7-8 and TRBJ2-3 provide the parts outside the CDR3, is GAGVSQSPRYKVAKRGQDVALRCDPISGHVSLFWYQQALGQGPEFLTYFQNEAQLDKSGLPSDRFFAERPEGSVSTLKIQRTQQEDSAVYLCASSLTASSTDTQYFGPGTRLTVL.

This clonotype has only a few counts. The chain uses TRBV5-1 and TRBJ1-1; no clear D. Germline CDR1 SGHRS, CDR2 YFSETQ. V dropped 0 bases and J dropped 1 base, with 7 bases sitting between them. The length of the CDR3 is 14 residues. Here the CDR3 DNA reads TGCGCCAGCAGCTTGGTAGGGCAGAACACTGAAGCTTTCTTT. Its protein product is CASSLVGQNTEAFF.

This clonotype has more than one count but fewer than ten. The CDR3, as DNA: TGCAGCGTTCGGAGTCGCAATCAGCCCCAGCATTTT. It yields the protein CSVRSRNQPQHF. This rearrangement joins TRBV29-1 to TRBJ1-5; D unresolved. This CDR3 has 12 residues. Trimming stripped 5 bases from V and 2 bases from J, with 7 bases between. Germline V gene data show CDR1 as SQVTM and CDR2 as ANQGSEA.

The CDR3 reads CASSYAGTSEYGYTF. The CDR3, as DNA: TGTGCCAGCAGTTACGCCGGGACTTCTGAGTATGGCTACACCTTC. The V gene is TRBV6-6, the J gene TRBJ1-2, with D possibly TRBD1 on 5 matching bases. CDR1 is MNHNY, CDR2 SVGAGI, per germline (reference sequence). CDR3 length: 15 amino acids. The V end lost 2 bases, the J end lost 5 bases, and 15 bases lay between the germline ends.

The J gene is TRBJ1-2, the V gene TRBV5-1; TRBD1 agrees at 9 bases. The CDR3 is made up of 16 amino acids. Germline V gene sequence: CDR1 SGHRS, CDR2 YFSETQ. Losses at the gene ends were 1 base for V and 7 bases for J; bases not matched to a gene: 11. The CDR3 DNA follows: TGCGCCAGCAGCTTGTCCCAACAGGGGGCAAGAATTGGCTACACCTTC. This translates into CASSLSQQGARIGYTF.

This clonotype came up once. This chain joins TRBV11-3 and TRBJ2-5, with D perhaps matching TRBD1 or TRBD2 (5 bases each). Trimming took off 5 bases at V and 5 bases at J, with 12 bases between the two ends. Germline V gene sequence: CDR1 SGHNT, CDR2 YENEEA. This CDR3 has 13 residues. The CDR3 loop reads CASSPGAVETQYF. The CDR3 DNA follows: TGTGCCAGCAGCCCCGGGGCGGTGGAGACCCAGTACTTC. Full variable domain (missing parts from reference TRBV11-3 and TRBJ2-5): EAGVVQSPRYKIIEKKQPVAFWCNPISGHNTLYWYLQNLGQGPELLIRYENEEAVDDSQLPKDRFSAERLKGVDSTLKIQPAELGDSAVYLCASSPGAVETQYFGPGTRLLVL.

The chain's CDR3 is CASSPGQGGVHETQYF. CDR3 coding DNA: TGCGCCAGCAGCCCCGGACAGGGTGGGGTCCACGAGACCCAGTACTTC. The chain has TRBV5-1 and TRBJ2-5; 8 bases fit TRBD1. From germline, CDR1 is SGHRS and CDR2 YFSETQ. Trimming took 4 bases from V and 5 from J; bases not matched to a gene: 13. This CDR3 has 16 amino acids.

The gene calls are TRBV5-4 and TRBJ2-3; TRBD1 matches 8 bases. J was trimmed by 4 bases and V by 6 bases; bases with no gene match: 13. The length of the CDR3 is 16 residues. Looked up from germline, CDR1 is SGHNT and CDR2 is YYREEE (reference sequence). The CDR3, as DNA: TGTGCCAGCACCTTAGGGACAGGTCAGCATCCAGATACGCAGTATTTT. It translates to CASTLGTGQHPDTQYF.

This clonotype has only a few counts. This rearrangement joins TRBV7-9 to TRBJ1-2, with D unclear. The CDR3 contains 13 residues. V dropped 7 bases and J dropped 5 bases, with 14 bases sitting between them. CDR1 is SEHNR, CDR2 FQNEAQ, per germline (reference sequence). The CDR3: CASNRGRDYGYTF. The CDR3 bases are TGTGCCAGCAACCGAGGGAGGGATTATGGCTACACCTTC.

The V gene is TRBV7-2, the J gene TRBJ2-2; D unresolved. Trimming stripped 1 base from V and 5 bases from J, with 5 bases between. Per the germline V gene, CDR1 is SGHTA and CDR2 is FQGNSA. The CDR3 covers 13 residues. CDR3 nucleotide sequence: TGTGCCAGCAGCTTAGTCACTACCGGGGAGCTGTTTTTT. This encodes CASSLVTTGELFF.

The V call is TRBV10-3, the J call TRBJ2-5; the match to TRBD1 covers 9 bases. The last part of the DNA fits TRBJ2-1 better; the J call may be wrong. CDR3 length: 15 residues. Germline CDR1 and CDR2: ENHRY and SYGVKD. CDR3 sequence: CAIGTGFEQQETQFF. In DNA, the CDR3 is TGTGCCATTGGGACAGGGTTTGAACAGCAAGAGACCCAGTTCTTC.

The chain uses TRBV5-5 and TRBJ2-2; 8 nucleotides align to TRBD1. V shed 4 bases, J shed 7 bases, and the junction held 12 bases outside the gene matches. Germline CDR1 SGHKS, CDR2 YYEKEE (reference sequence). The CDR3 runs 16 residues. The CDR3 nucleotides are TGTGCCAGCAGCCTCCAAGGACAGGGAAGTCTCGGGGAGCTGTTTTTT. It is translated as CASSLQGQGSLGELFF.

This clonotype has a handful of counts. The V gene is TRBV6-1, the J gene TRBJ2-7, with D perhaps TRBD1 (6 bases). The CDR3 totals 12 residues. V gave up 6 bases and J gave up 2 bases, with 8 bases separating them. CDR1 MNHNS and CDR2 SASEGT come from the germline V gene. The CDR3 sequence is CASRRTAYEQYF. The CDR3 region has the DNA TGTGCCAGCAGGAGGACAGCCTACGAGCAGTACTTC.

This clonotype has only a few counts. The chain employs TRBV4-1 and TRBJ1-2; 7 nucleotides line up with TRBD1. The CDR3 has 16 amino acids. With 1 base clipped from V and 8 bases from J, the junction kept 13 bases outside the gene matches. CDR1 and CDR2 (germline): MGHRA, YSYEKL. The CDR3 DNA follows: TGCGCCAGCAGCCAAGCCCCGGGACAGTACTGGGGGGGCTACACCTTC. It specifies CASSQAPGQYWGGYTF.

This clonotype was observed a few times. The genes are TRBV6-5 and TRBJ2-3; unclear D gene. The V end lost 5 bases, the J end lost 0 bases, and 12 bases lay between the germline ends. Looked up from germline, CDR1 is MNHEY and CDR2 is SVGAGI. This CDR3 contains 15 residues. The CDR3 DNA reads TGTGCCAGCAGTGCCGAGGATCGGAGCACAGATACGCAGTATTTT. Translated, it gives CASSAEDRSTDTQYF.

This chain joins TRBV5-1 and TRBJ2-5; D gene ambiguous. Germline CDR1 and CDR2: SGHRS and YFSETQ. The CDR3 is 13 amino acids. V lost 0 bases, J lost 2 bases, and 5 bases lay in between. CDR3: CASSLEVQETQYF. The CDR3 DNA follows: TGCGCCAGCAGCTTGGAGGTACAAGAGACCCAGTACTTC.